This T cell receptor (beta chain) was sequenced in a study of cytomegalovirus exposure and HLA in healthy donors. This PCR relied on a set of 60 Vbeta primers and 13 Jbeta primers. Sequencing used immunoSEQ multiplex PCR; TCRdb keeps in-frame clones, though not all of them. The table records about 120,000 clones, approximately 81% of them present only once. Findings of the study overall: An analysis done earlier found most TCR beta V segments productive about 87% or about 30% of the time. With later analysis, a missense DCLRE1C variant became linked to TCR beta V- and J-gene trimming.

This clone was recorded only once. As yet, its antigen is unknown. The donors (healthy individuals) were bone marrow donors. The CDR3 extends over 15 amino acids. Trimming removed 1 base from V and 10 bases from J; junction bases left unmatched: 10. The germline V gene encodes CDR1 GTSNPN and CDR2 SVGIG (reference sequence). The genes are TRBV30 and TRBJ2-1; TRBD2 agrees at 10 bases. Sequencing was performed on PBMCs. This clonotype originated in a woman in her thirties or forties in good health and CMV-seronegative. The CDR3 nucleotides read TGTGCCTGGAGTGCCGAGCGGGGGGGCCTTAGGGAGCAGTTCTTC. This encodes CAWSAERGGLREQFF.